This TCR beta chain stems from a study of graft-versus-host responses after intestinal transplantation. Study-wide context: Every transplant recipient was induced with anti-thymocyte globulin, then maintained on tacrolimus and steroids for around 3 years. Study observations and caveats: Marrow from the recipient contained GvH clones, some of which had appeared first in ileum or blood. In patients with graft-donor T cell macrochimerism, allograft graft-versus-host to host-versus-graft clonal ratios were high. Peak circulating GvH clone levels tracked with early post-transplant HvG declines.

The CDR3 loop spans 15 amino acids. Deletions cut 5 bases from V and 1 base from J, with 12 bases between. Germline CDR1 and CDR2: SGHTA and FQGNSA. Sequenced by immunoSEQ multiplex PCR; TCRdb stores in-frame clones only, minus some. Counted here are 29,000 or so clones, around 92% occurring once; the ten biggest clones make up about 0.66%. The table lists this clone with a count of one. Its antigen is still unknown. This sequence originates from a human patient who received an intestinal transplant, so some T cells may come from the graft donor. The chain links TRBV7-2 to TRBJ2-1, with D possibly matching TRBD2 (6 bases). This specimen was PBMCs, taken about ten weeks after intestinal transplant. The CDR3 DNA sequence: TGTGCCAGCAGCGTTAGCGGAGCTTCCTACAATGAGCAGTTCTTC. Translation gives CASSVSGASYNEQFF.